Below, one TCR beta chain is given with its context. The antigen is unknown. This entry belongs to a study of T cell responses to AZD1222 COVID-19 vaccine. Using immunoSEQ multiplex PCR, the repertoire was profiled, and TCRdb retains in-frame clones only, with some absent. The sample records 140,000 or so clones, about 90% being singletons. Study results and limitations: The study found vaccine-associated CD4 TCRs spanning spike, dominant at 160-218 and 743-854. There were mostly white British donors and more females than males, and clonal diversity was possibly underestimated. Seropositive at baseline were only a handful of AZD1222 recipients.

The source is an adult who received the MenACWY meningococcal vaccine as a control. The sample in question was peripheral blood, obtained 28 days after the second dose of the MenACWY control vaccine.

The CDR3 bases are TGTGCCAGCCAAACACAAGAGACCCAGTACTTC. This translates into CASQTQETQYF. The rearrangement links TRBV2 to TRBJ2-5; D is uncertain. Deletions cut 8 bases from V and 2 bases from J, with 6 bases between. From germline, CDR1 is SNHLY and CDR2 FYNNEI. The CDR3 length is 11 residues.